Below, 18 T cell receptor beta chains from the same sample are listed, as sequenced in a study of T-cell memory formation after mild COVID-19. TCRdb re-analysed the 5' RACE reads in MiXCR, keeping a single row per CDR3 protein. The top ten clones hold roughly 20% of a sample with about 290,000 distinct CDR3 sequences, 15% of them seen once. What was sequenced was PBMCs or a T cell subset sorted from them (not recorded which). The receptors here all came from a young man who had mild COVID-19 (a few samples of this study predate the infection). Cell type and time point are not known.

This clonotype appeared many times. The chain links TRBV28 to TRBJ2-1, with TRBD1 matching 8 bases. Trimming at V came to 8 bases and at J to 5 bases, leaving 11 bases not matched to a gene. CDR3 size: 15 residues. Germline V lookup: CDR1 MDHEN, CDR2 SYDVKM. In DNA, the CDR3 is TGTGCCAGCCTTTCAGGGGGCGTGGGAAACAATGAGCAGTTCTTC. Its translation: CASLSGGVGNNEQFF. Full variable domain (outside the CDR3, taken from reference TRBV28 and TRBJ2-1): DVKVTQSSRYLVKRTGEKVFLECVQDMDHENMFWYRQDPGLGLRLIYFSYDVKMKEKGDIPEGYSVSREKKERFSLILESASTNQTSMYLCASLSGGVGNNEQFFGPGTRLTVL.

This sequence joins TRBV21-1 and TRBJ1-2; TRBD1 is taken as the D call from the table, unchecked against the DNA. TRBV21-1 is a pseudogene segment. There are 18 residues in the CDR3. CDR3: CASSKGPRQGAGNYGYTF. The CDR3 DNA follows: TGTGCCAGCAGCAAAGGCCCGAGACAGGGGGCGGGTAACTATGGCTACACCTTC.

The genes are TRBV20-1 and TRBJ2-1; D possibly matches TRBD1 or TRBD2 (5 bases each). The CDR3 spans 16 residues. The ends were cut back, 0 bases at V and 6 bases at J, with 18 bases in the middle. CDR1 and CDR2 (germline): DFQATT, SNEGSKA (reference sequence). Here the CDR3 reads CSAREDWDPGSNEQFF. The CDR3, as DNA: TGCAGTGCTAGAGAGGATTGGGACCCTGGGTCCAATGAGCAGTTCTTC.

The CDR3 reads CASSVAGVGPQHF. For the CDR3, the DNA is TGTGCCAGCAGCGTAGCCGGGGTGGGGCCCCAGCATTTT. This chain uses TRBV9 with TRBJ1-5; D gene unclear. CDR3 size: 13 residues. Trimming left V 0 bases short and J 9 bases short, with 10 bases between. Germline V gene lookup returns CDR1 SGDLS and CDR2 YYNGEE.

The genes are TRBV30 and TRBJ1-1, with D possibly being TRBD1 (5 bases). Germline assignment: CDR1 GTSNPN and CDR2 SVGIG (reference sequence). This CDR3 is built from 13 residues. The V gene lost 8 bases and the J gene lost 4 bases, with 17 bases spanning the gap. CDR3 sequence (DNA): TGTGCCCGCTCCGCGGTGAGGGGCACTGAAGCTTTCTTT. Translating it yields CARSAVRGTEAFF.

This clonotype was detected a few times. The chain links TRBV6-2 or TRBV6-3 to TRBJ2-3, with D maybe TRBD2 (7 bases). CDR1 MNHEY and CDR2 SVGEGT come from the germline V gene. The CDR3 sequence is 17 residues long. V lost 7 bases, J lost 2 bases, and 22 bases lay in between. CDR3: CASTPGGARGFTDTQYF. CDR3 DNA sequence: TGTGCCAGCACTCCGGGGGGCGCAAGGGGCTTCACAGATACGCAGTATTTT.

This clonotype was seen many times. This chain connects TRBV7-2 to TRBJ2-5; D ambiguous. The CDR3 covers 14 residues. Trimming shortened V by 4 bases and J by 5 bases, and 14 bases separated the two germline ends. Germline lookup yields CDR1 SGHTA and CDR2 FQGNSA. For the CDR3, the DNA is TGTGCCAGCAGCTACCGATTTGGGTCGGAGACCCAGTACTTC. Translating it yields CASSYRFGSETQYF.

The CDR3 here is CASRYARVWGGTDTQYF. CDR3 coding DNA: TGTGCCAGCAGATATGCTCGTGTGTGGGGGGGCACAGATACGCAGTATTTT. The chain uses TRBV6-2 or TRBV6-3 and TRBJ2-3; possible D gene TRBD2, 6 bases. Germline V gene sequence: CDR1 MNHEY, CDR2 SVGEGT. The CDR3 loop spans 17 amino acids. Trimming pared 6 bases from V and 1 base from J, leaving 20 bases between.

This clonotype was detected a few times. The V gene is TRBV6-6, the J gene TRBJ1-4, with 10 bases matching TRBD1. Looked up from germline, CDR1 is MNHNY and CDR2 is SVGAGI (reference sequence). With 8 bases clipped from V and 6 bases from J, the junction kept 9 bases outside the gene matches. The CDR3 length is 15 residues. DNA of the CDR3: TGTGCCAGCCTCCTGGGACAGGGGCGGGATGAAAAACTGTTTTTT. As protein: CASLLGQGRDEKLFF.

This clonotype has just a few counts. The gene calls are TRBV5-1 and TRBJ2-1, with D perhaps matching TRBD1 (5 bases). This CDR3 region has 12 residues. Germline V gene data show CDR1 as SGHRS and CDR2 as YFSETQ. V lost 3 bases and J 13 bases, leaving 14 bases between the germline ends. CDR3 DNA: TGCGCCAGCAGCTATACAGGCCCTCCTCAGTTCTTC. It is translated as CASSYTGPPQFF.

V usage is TRBV11-2 and J usage is TRBJ1-2; a weak D match, TRBD1 (5 bases). This CDR3 region has 14 residues. The V end lost 5 bases, the J end lost 7 bases, and 17 bases lay between the germline ends. Germline V gives CDR1 SGHAT, CDR2 FQNNGV. CDR3 in amino acids: CASSPRAGRGGYTF. CDR3 sequence (DNA): TGTGCCAGCAGCCCGAGAGCAGGGCGAGGTGGCTACACCTTC.

This clonotype was picked up a small number of times. V gene TRBV24-1 combines with J gene TRBJ2-3, with a tentative D call TRBD2 (7 bases). V was shortened by 4 bases and J by 4 bases, with 26 bases between the two germline ends. CDR1 is KGHDR and CDR2 is SFDVKD in the germline V gene. This CDR3 is 19 amino acids long. Here the CDR3 reads CATSELSPGQRETSDTQYF. The CDR3 DNA follows: TGTGCCACCAGTGAATTATCCCCAGGACAGCGGGAAACTTCAGATACGCAGTATTTT.

This clonotype was seen a handful of times. The chain is built from TRBV5-1 and TRBJ1-1; unclear D gene. Trimming took 0 bases from V and 2 from J, leaving 11 bases between them. The length of the CDR3 is 15 residues. Germline lookup yields CDR1 SGHRS and CDR2 YFSETQ. This chain's CDR3 is CASSLDRLINTEAFF. CDR3 DNA sequence: TGCGCCAGCAGCTTGGATCGGTTAATCAACACTGAAGCTTTCTTT.

This clonotype was seen a few times. The J gene is TRBJ2-7, the V gene TRBV7-3; no clear D gene. Germline CDR1 and CDR2: SGHTA and FQGTGA. V was cut by 5 bases and J by 0 bases, with 11 bases left in between. This CDR3 is built from 14 residues. DNA for the CDR3: TGTGCCAGCAGCCCGGAATGGAGCTCCTACGAGCAGTACTTC. Its protein product is CASSPEWSSYEQYF.

The chain uses TRBV29-1 and TRBJ1-1; D is unclear. This CDR3 is 14 amino acids long. Germline V gene data show CDR1 as SQVTM and CDR2 as ANQGSEA. The V and J ends lost 4 bases and 0 bases respectively, with 12 bases between them. CDR3 sequence: CSVVKTVVNTEAFF. The CDR3 DNA reads TGCAGCGTTGTAAAAACGGTTGTGAACACTGAAGCTTTCTTT.

A few counts support this clonotype. This CDR3 is CASSLSRELFF. CDR3 sequence (DNA): TGTGCCAGCAGTTTAAGCAGGGAACTGTTTTTT. This chain connects TRBV28 to TRBJ1-4; perhaps TRBD1 as D (5 bases). Deletions cut 2 bases from V and 12 bases from J, with 7 bases between. Germline lookup yields CDR1 MDHEN and CDR2 SYDVKM. CDR3 length: 11 residues. Variable domain in full (rest from reference TRBV28 and TRBJ1-4): DVKVTQSSRYLVKRTGEKVFLECVQDMDHENMFWYRQDPGLGLRLIYFSYDVKMKEKGDIPEGYSVSREKKERFSLILESASTNQTSMYLCASSLSRELFFGSGTQLSVL.

This clonotype has a handful of counts. This chain links TRBV2 with TRBJ2-1, with 9 positions matching TRBD2. This CDR3 is 15 amino acids long. CDR1 is SNHLY and CDR2 is FYNNEI in the germline V gene. V was clipped by 6 bases and J by 5 bases; unmatched bases: 8. The CDR3 coding sequence is TGTGCCAGCAGCGTAGAGCGGGGGGAGAACAATGAGCAGTTCTTC. This gives the protein CASSVERGENNEQFF.

This clonotype has a count of ten or more. The V gene is TRBV5-1, the J gene TRBJ2-3; the D is unclear. Between the trimmed V and J ends, which lost 3 bases and 3 bases, there was a span of 11 bases. Per germline, CDR1 SGHRS and CDR2 YFSETQ. This CDR3 has 14 amino acids. CDR3 loop: CASSWTFGTDTQYF. The CDR3 DNA reads TGCGCCAGCAGCTGGACCTTCGGGACAGATACGCAGTATTTT.